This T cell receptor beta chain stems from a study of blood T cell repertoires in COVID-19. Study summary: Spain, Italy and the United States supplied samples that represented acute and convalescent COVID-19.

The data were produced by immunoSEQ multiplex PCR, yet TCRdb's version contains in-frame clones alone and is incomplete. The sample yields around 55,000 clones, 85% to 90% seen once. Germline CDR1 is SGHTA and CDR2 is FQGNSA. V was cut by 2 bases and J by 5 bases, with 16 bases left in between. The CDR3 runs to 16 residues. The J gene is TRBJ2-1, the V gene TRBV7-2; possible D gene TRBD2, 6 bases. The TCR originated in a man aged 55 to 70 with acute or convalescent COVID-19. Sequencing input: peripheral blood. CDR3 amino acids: CASSLYLVSSDNEQFF. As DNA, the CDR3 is TGTGCCAGCAGCTTATATCTCGTGTCTAGCGACAATGAGCAGTTCTTC.